Presented here are 7 T cell receptor beta chains from one specimen sequenced in a study of breast tumors, draining lymph nodes, adjacent tissues. Axillary draining lymph nodes of breast cancer patients supplied the node samples. TCRdb re-derived calls from the multiplex PCR reads in MiXCR, one entry per CDR3 protein. The repertoire holds 150,000 to 200,000 distinct CDR3 sequences, with over 25% as singletons. Sequencing was performed on axillary lymph node tissue. The receptors shown here come from a female donor with breast cancer. Some clones in this sample may be carry-over from other donors' samples.

On this clonotype itself: A much larger clone lies one base from this, so it may be a read error. The rearrangement joins TRBV9 to TRBJ2-2, with a possible D match to TRBD2 (7 bases). CDR3 length: 16 residues. Germline V gene data show CDR1 as SGDLS and CDR2 as YYNGEE. The CDR3 region has the DNA TGTGCCAGCAGCCTCAACTTTGCGGGGGACACCGGGGCGCTGTTTTTT. Translation gives CASSLNFAGDTGALFF.

This clonotype was recorded a few times. The V call is TRBV10-3, the J call TRBJ1-1, with 7 positions matching TRBD1. CDR1 is ENHRY, CDR2 SYGVKD, per germline. Trimming at V came to 7 bases and at J to 0 bases, leaving 5 bases not matched to a gene. The CDR3 has 14 residues. The CDR3 coding sequence is TGTGCCATCAAGCCACAGGGGATGAACACTGAAGCTTTCTTT. This encodes CAIKPQGMNTEAFF.

At least ten counts were recorded for this clonotype. This chain links TRBV4-3 with TRBJ2-1; TRBD2 matches at 9 bases. The germline V gene encodes CDR1 LGHNA and CDR2 YSLEER. V gave up 3 bases and J gave up 1 base; unmatched junction bases: 7. This CDR3 spans 17 amino acids. The CDR3 nucleotides read TGCGCCAGCAGCCATAGTAGCGGGAGTGGTTCCTACAATGAGCAGTTCTTC. Protein product: CASSHSSGSGSYNEQFF.

Ten or more counts support this clonotype. The chain joins TRBV14 to TRBJ1-2; 8 bases agree with TRBD1. The CDR3 spans 15 residues. With 4 bases clipped from V and 5 bases from J, the junction kept 9 bases outside the gene matches. Germline CDR1 is SGHDN and CDR2 is FVKESK. CDR3 region: CASSRTGKEEYGYTF. CDR3 DNA: TGTGCCAGCAGCCGGACAGGGAAAGAAGAGTATGGCTACACCTTC.

A remark on this clonotype: One base away lies a much larger clone, so this may be a sequencing read error. This chain links TRBV15 with TRBJ2-1, with TRBD2 matching over 10 bases. Germline-derived CDR1 and CDR2 are LNHNV and YYDKDF (reference sequence). Germline trimming cut 1 base from V and 7 bases from J; bases unmatched to any gene: 10. This CDR3 region has 17 residues. The CDR3 sequence: CATSRGIASGSWNEQFF. The CDR3 DNA is TGTGCCACCAGCAGAGGTATCGCTAGCGGGAGCTGGAATGAGCAGTTCTTC.

In its sample, this clonotype was seen many times. The chain recombines TRBV3-1 with TRBJ2-7; 9 nucleotides match TRBD1. V lost 4 bases to trimming and J lost 2 bases; unmatched junction nucleotides: 6. This CDR3 comprises 15 residues. Germline CDR1 and CDR2: LGHDT and YNNKEL (reference sequence). The CDR3 bases are TGTGCCAGCAGCCCCCTCGGGACAGGGACCTACGAGCAGTACTTC. Translated: CASSPLGTGTYEQYF.

This clonotype has a count of ten or more. The V and J genes are TRBV20-1 and TRBJ1-2; maybe TRBD1 (6 bases). The CDR3 loop spans 14 amino acids. Trimming pared 6 bases from V and 10 bases from J, leaving 24 bases between. CDR1 and CDR2 (germline): DFQATT, SNEGSKA (reference sequence). CDR3 loop: CSAAALQGSEDYTF. The CDR3 DNA reads TGCAGTGCCGCGGCGCTACAGGGTTCTGAGGACTACACCTTC.